The text below deals with one TCR beta chain. The antigen this receptor binds is unknown. No quality values exist for individual bases; no much larger clone is one base distant. Patients underwent resection in Japan or China between about 2014 and 2018. The histologic diagnosis of each case was independently confirmed on H&E slides by two lung cancer pathologists. DNA was isolated from FFPE tissue using the AllPrep DNA/RNA FFPE Kit. The CDR3 runs 13 amino acids, cysteine and phenylalanine included. Just CDR3 DNA is preserved here, 39 bases in frame from base 1. For CDR1 and CDR2, the germline V gene (reference sequence) lists LNHDA and SQIVND. V is shortened by 1 base, J by 5 bases, and the region joining them spans 6 bases. Using the immunoSEQ hsTCRbeta Kit, TCR beta CDR3 regions were sequenced from DNA. The source study handled its data this way. The ImmunoSEQ Analyzer was used to analyse the TCR sequencing data. T cell clonality was calculated on productive rearrangements as 1 minus Pielou's evenness. To measure T cell diversity, the inverse Simpson index was applied to productive templates. T cell density was defined as TCR beta template counts normalized to usable DNA, with usable DNA estimated by amplifying and sequencing housekeeping genes. TCR metrics were compared across histologic stages using two-sided Kruskal-Wallis tests. Entries here come from immuneACCESS through TCRdb and include only in-frame sequences with V and J called. Some clones fail to appear in such tables; in the studies checked, an unresolved V gene covers under half of the shortfall, and the cause of the remainder is unknown. V and J calls and clone size come straight from that table; D and trimming were deduced from the DNA. The sample contains around 7,000 clones, around 82% of them found a single time. Clones ranked in the top ten supply roughly 6.1% of the sample.

The sample is drawn from a study of immune evolution from preneoplasia to lung adenocarcinoma (dated by TCRdb to the early 2020s). For the study in its entirety: The study used immune gene expression, TCR sequencing and multiplex immunofluorescence to profile the immune contexture of lung adenocarcinoma precursors and invasive adenocarcinoma. Resected precursor lesions (AAH, AIS, MIA) and invasive adenocarcinomas were compared with paired morphologically normal lung tissue. The sample size was set by how many specimens were available, not by a prior power calculation. The immune data were integrated with whole exome sequencing and methylation data from the same cohort of nodules. A total of around 56 patients with pulmonary nodules who underwent surgical resection were included in the overall cohort. TCR sequencing data came from 51 patients. It was reported in the study that about 100 samples were used for TCR sequencing. POLYSOLVER was used to infer Class I HLA alleles from exome data, and LOHHLA was used to detect allele-specific HLA loss. Beyond this particular receptor, the publication reports: All patients were from Japan and China, so applicability to Western populations was uncertain. The findings were based on association rather than direct causation, and larger cohorts with long-term follow-up and longitudinal biopsies were deemed needed. Top T cell clone frequencies were highest in normal lung and appeared to decrease progressively from AAH through AIS, MIA and invasive adenocarcinoma. The highest clonality was observed in normal lung, whereas higher T cell density and diversity but lower clonality appeared to be present in later-stage lesions.

The sequenced sample consisted of FFPE adjacent normal lung tissue. The clonotype was recovered from a person between 60 and 79 years old with lung adenocarcinoma. The chain links TRBV19 with TRBJ1-5, with an unclear D gene assignment. CDR3 region: CASSIVPDQPQHF. The DNA sequence follows: TGTGCCAGTAGTATAGTCCCGGATCAGCCCCAGCATTTT.